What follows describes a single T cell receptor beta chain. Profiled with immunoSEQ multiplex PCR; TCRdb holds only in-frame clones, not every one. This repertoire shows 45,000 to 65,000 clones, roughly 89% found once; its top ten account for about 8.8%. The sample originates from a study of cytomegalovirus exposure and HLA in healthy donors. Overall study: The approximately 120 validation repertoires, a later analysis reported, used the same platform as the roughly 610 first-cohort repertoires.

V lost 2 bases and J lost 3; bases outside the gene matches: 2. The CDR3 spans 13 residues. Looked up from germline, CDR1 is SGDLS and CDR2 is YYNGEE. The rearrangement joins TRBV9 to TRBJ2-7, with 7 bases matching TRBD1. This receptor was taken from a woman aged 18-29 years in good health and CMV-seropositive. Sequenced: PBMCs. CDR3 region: CASSVGQNYEQYF. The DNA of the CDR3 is TGTGCCAGCAGCGTGGGACAGAACTACGAGCAGTACTTC.